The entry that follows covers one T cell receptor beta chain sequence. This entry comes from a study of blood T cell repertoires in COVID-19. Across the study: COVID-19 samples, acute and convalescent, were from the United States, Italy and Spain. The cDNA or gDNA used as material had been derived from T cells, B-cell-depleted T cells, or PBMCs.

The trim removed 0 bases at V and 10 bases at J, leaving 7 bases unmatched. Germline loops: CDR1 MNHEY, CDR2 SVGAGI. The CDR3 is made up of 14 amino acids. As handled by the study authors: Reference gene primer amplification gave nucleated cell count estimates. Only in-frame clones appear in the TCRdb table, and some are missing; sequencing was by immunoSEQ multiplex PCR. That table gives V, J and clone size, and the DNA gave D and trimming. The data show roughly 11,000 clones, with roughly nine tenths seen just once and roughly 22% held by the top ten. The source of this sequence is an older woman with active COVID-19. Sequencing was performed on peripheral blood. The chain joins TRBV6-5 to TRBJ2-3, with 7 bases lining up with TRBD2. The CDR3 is CASSYSNRDYAQYF. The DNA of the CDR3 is TGTGCCAGCAGTTACTCGAACCGGGACTACGCGCAGTATTTT.